This T cell receptor (beta chain) was found in a study of blood T cell repertoires in COVID-19 (dated by TCRdb to 2019 to 2021). The study in broad terms: Samples covering the acute and convalescent phases of COVID-19 were provided by collaborators in the United States, Italy and Spain. The prospective study material was composed of cDNA or gDNA derived from T cells, B-cell-depleted T cells, or PBMCs. The samples were drawn from the first 160 participants of the ongoing ImmuneRACE study and from 950 to 1,500 subjects provided by 6 global collaborators. A freely available public database, intended as a resource for researchers studying the immune response to SARS-CoV-2, is where the repertoires were released. Where HLA class I and class II types were available, the types were taken from metadata supplied by the sample provider, not from assay-based typing. The dataset comprised deeply sampled blood TCRbeta repertoires from subjects exposed to, actively infected with, or recovered from COVID-19. Sample metadata almost always included a de-identified subject ID, COVID-19 status, age in years and sex. The paper's findings and limits, for the study overall: Clinical and demographic metadata were provided uncurated, with the amount varying by source and participant.

The germline V gene sets CDR1 to SGHAT and CDR2 to FQNNGV. The CDR3 goes from the cysteine to the phenylalanine over 15 residues. Of all the DNA, just the CDR3 is kept, 45 bases in frame from base 1. V drops 3 bases and J drops 5 bases, leaving 13 bases in between. The collaborating institutions used their own protocols to collect whole blood in K2EDTA tubes. Collaborator samples were shipped for TCRbeta analysis as frozen whole blood, isolated PBMCs, or DNA extracted from either sample type. TCRbeta CDR3 regions were amplified from genomic DNA by means of the immunoSEQ Assay, a bias-controlled multiplex PCR. In the authors' own workflow: The number of nucleated cells in each sample was estimated by amplification of reference gene primers within the assay. To quantify the absolute abundance of each unique TCRbeta CDR3 rearrangement, sequence reads were collapsed and filtered. For each sample, productive Simpson clonality was calculated by taking the square root of Simpson's diversity index across productive rearrangements. The clones in this table, taken by TCRdb from immuneACCESS, are in-frame only. Not every clone is retained; where verified, under half of the shortfall comes from an unresolved V gene, and the cause of the rest is unknown. That table furnishes V, J and clone size, whereas the DNA furnished D and trimming. The sample table holds approximately 63,000 clones, of which roughly nine tenths were seen once. 4% to 6% of the sample is held by the ten biggest clonotypes.

Points on this clone: The antigen it binds to is not known. The sample holds no much larger clone one base away, and base qualities are not on file.

This TCR was recovered from a man of 80 years or more in a cohort sampled during active COVID-19. The chain is assembled from TRBV11-2 and TRBJ2-2; perhaps TRBD2 is the D gene, with 6 bases matching. Sequencing was performed on peripheral blood. The CDR3 in this case is CASSFGGEMTGELFF. The DNA reads TGTGCCAGCAGCTTTGGCGGGGAAATGACCGGGGAGCTGTTTTTT.